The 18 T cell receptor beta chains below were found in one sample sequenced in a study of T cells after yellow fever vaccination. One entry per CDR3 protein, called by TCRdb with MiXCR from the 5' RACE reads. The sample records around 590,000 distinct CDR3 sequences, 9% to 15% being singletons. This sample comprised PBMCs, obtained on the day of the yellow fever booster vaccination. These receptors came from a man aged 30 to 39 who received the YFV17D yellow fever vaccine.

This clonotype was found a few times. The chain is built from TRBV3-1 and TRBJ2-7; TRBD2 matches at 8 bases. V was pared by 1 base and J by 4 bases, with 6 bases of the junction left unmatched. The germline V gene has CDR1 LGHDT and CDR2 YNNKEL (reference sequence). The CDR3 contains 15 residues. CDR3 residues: CASSQATGRVYEQYF. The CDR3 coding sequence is TGTGCCAGCAGCCAAGCTACCGGGAGGGTTTACGAGCAGTACTTC.

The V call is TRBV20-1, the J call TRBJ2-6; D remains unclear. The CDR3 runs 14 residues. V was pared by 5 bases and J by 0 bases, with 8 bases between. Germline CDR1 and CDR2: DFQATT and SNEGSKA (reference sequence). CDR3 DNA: TGCAGTGCTCTCACTAACTCTGGGGCCAACGTCCTGACTTTC. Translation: CSALTNSGANVLTF.

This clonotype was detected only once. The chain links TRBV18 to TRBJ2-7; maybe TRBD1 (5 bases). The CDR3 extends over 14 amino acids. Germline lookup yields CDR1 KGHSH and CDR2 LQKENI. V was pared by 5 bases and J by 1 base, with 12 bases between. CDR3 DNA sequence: TGTGCCAGCTCAAGGGGTTCCTCTTCCTACGAGCAGTACTTC. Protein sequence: CASSRGSSSYEQYF.

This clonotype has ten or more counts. Here the CDR3 reads CASSLLRDSYEQFF. CDR3 DNA: TGCGCCAGCAGCTTGCTCAGGGATTCATATGAGCAGTTCTTC. This chain connects TRBV5-1 to TRBJ2-1; weak D call: TRBD1 (5 bases). CDR1 and CDR2 from the germline V gene are SGHRS and YFSETQ. The length of the CDR3 is 14 residues. V gave up 1 base and J gave up 8 bases, with 13 bases separating them.

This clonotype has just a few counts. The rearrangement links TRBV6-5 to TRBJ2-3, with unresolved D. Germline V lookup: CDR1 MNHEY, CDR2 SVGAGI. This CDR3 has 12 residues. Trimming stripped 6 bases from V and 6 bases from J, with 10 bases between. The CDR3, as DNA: TGTGCCAGCAGGTCTGCGTTGGATACGCAGTATTTT. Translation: CASRSALDTQYF.

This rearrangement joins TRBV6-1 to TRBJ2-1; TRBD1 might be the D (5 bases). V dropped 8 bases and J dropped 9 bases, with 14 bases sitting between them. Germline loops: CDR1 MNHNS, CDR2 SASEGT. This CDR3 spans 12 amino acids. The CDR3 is CASYRWASEQFF. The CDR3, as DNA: TGTGCCAGCTACAGGTGGGCATCTGAGCAGTTCTTC.

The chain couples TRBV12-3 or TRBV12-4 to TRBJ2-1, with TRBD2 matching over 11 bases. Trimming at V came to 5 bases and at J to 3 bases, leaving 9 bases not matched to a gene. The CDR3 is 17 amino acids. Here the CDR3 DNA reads TGTGCCAGCAGTCCCCCGACTAGCGGGGTATTCTACAATGAGCAGTTCTTC. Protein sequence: CASSPPTSGVFYNEQFF.

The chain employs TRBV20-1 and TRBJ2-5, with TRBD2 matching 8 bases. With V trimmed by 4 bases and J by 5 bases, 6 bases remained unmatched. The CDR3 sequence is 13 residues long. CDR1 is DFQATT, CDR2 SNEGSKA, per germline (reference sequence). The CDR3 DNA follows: TGCAGTGCTATTGTAGCGGGAATGGAGACCCAGTACTTC. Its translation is CSAIVAGMETQYF.

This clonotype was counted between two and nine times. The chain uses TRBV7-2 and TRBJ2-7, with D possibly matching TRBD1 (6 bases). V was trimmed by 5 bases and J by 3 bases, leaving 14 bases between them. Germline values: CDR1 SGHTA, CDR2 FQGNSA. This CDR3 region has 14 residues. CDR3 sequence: CASSRQQGLYEQYF. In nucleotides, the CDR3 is TGTGCCAGCAGCCGACAACAGGGCCTCTACGAGCAGTACTTC.

The CDR3, as DNA: TGTGCCAGCAGTCACGACAGTTATCAGCCCCAGCATTTT. This translates into CASSHDSYQPQHF. V and J are TRBV27 and TRBJ1-5; a weak D match, TRBD1 (5 bases). V was clipped by 5 bases and J by 5 bases, with 10 bases between them. The CDR3 is made up of 13 amino acids. Germline loops: CDR1 MNHEY, CDR2 SMNVEV (reference sequence).

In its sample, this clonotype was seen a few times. CDR3 bases: TGTGCCAGCAGCGTACGGCCCTGGGGAGAGCAGTACTTC. Its translation is CASSVRPWGEQYF. The J gene is TRBJ2-7, the V gene TRBV9; no reliable D call. Trimming took 1 base from V and 7 from J, leaving 12 bases between them. The germline gives CDR1 SGDLS, CDR2 YYNGEE. The CDR3 is made up of 13 amino acids.

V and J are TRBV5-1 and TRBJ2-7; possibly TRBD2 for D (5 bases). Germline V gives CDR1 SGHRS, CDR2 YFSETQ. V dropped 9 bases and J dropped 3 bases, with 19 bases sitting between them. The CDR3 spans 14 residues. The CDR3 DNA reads TGCGCCACCTCGGACGTCCCGGGATACTACGAGCAGTACTTC. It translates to CATSDVPGYYEQYF.

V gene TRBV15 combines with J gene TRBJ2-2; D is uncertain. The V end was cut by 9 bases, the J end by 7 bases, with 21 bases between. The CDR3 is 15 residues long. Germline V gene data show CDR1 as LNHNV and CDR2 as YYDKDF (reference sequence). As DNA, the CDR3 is TGTGCCACTAGAGACCCGAGATACGGCGGCGGGGAGCTGTTTTTT. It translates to CATRDPRYGGGELFF.

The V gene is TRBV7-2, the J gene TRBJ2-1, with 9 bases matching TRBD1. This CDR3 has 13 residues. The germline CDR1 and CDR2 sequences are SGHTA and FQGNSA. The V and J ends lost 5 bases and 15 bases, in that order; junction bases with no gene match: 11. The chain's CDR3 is CASSVPPGQGPFF. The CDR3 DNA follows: TGTGCCAGCAGCGTACCACCGGGACAGGGTCCGTTCTTC.

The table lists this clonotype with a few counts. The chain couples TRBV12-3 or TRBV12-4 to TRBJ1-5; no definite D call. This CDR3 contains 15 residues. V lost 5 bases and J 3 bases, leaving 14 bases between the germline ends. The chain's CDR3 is CASSVHGRSNQPQHF. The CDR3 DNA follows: TGTGCCAGCAGTGTCCACGGACGTTCCAATCAGCCCCAGCATTTT.

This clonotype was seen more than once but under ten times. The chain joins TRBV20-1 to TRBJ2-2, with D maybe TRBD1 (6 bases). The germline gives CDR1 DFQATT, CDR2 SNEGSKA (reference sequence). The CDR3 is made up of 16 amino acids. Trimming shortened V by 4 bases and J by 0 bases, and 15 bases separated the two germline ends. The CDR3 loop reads CSAKSGDTSNTGELFF. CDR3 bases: TGCAGTGCTAAGTCAGGGGACACCTCGAACACCGGGGAGCTGTTTTTT.

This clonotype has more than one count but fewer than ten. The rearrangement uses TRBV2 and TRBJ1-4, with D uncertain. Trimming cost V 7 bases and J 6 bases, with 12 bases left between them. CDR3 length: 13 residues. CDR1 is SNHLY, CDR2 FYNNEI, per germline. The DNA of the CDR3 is TGTGCCAGCACCGTGGAGGCAGATGAAAAACTGTTTTTT. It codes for CASTVEADEKLFF.

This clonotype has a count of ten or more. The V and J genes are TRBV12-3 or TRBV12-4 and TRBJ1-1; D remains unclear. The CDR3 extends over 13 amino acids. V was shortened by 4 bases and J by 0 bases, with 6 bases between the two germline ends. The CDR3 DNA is TGTGCCAGCAGTTCAAGTATGAACACTGAAGCTTTCTTT. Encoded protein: CASSSSMNTEAFF.